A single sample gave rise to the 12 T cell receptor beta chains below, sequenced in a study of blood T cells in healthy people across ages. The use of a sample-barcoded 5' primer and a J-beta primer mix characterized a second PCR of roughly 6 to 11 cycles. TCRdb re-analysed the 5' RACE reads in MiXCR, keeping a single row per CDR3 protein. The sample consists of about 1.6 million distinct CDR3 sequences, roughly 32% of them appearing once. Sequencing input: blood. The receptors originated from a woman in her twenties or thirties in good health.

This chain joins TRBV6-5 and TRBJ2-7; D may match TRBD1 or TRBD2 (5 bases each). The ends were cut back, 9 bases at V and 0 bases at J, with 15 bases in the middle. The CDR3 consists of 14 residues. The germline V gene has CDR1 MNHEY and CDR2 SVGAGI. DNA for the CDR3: TGTGCCAGAACCGTGGGGGAGAGCTCCTACGAGCAGTACGTC. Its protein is CARTVGESSYEQYV.

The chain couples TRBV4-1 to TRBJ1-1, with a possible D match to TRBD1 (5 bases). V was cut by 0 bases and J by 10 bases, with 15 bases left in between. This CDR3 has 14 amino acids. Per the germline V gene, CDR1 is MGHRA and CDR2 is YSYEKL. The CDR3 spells CASSQDLGPGIAFF. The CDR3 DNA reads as TGCGCCAGCAGCCAAGATTTGGGCCCAGGGATAGCTTTCTTT.

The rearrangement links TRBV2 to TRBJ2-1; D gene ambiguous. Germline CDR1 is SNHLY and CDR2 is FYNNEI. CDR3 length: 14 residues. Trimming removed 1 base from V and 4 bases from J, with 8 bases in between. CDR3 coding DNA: TGTGCCAGCAGTGAAGTCGGGTCTTACAATGAGCAGTTCTTC. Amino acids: CASSEVGSYNEQFF. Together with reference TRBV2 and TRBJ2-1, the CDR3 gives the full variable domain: EPEVTQTPSHQVTQMGQEVILRCVPISNHLYFYWYRQILGQKVEFLVSFYNNEISEKSEIFDDQFSVERPDGSNFTLKIRSTKLEDSAMYFCASSEVGSYNEQFFGPGTRLTVL.

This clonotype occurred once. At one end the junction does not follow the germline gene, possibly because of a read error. The CDR3 DNA reads TGTGTCAGCAGCCAAGATGCAGGGGCGCCCTCTGGGGCCAACGTCCTGACTTTC. Its protein product is CVSSQDAGAPSGANVLTF. The V gene is TRBV3-1, the J gene TRBJ2-6, with D possibly TRBD1 on 6 matching bases. The CDR3 consists of 18 residues. Germline CDR1 and CDR2: LGHDT and YNNKEL (reference sequence).

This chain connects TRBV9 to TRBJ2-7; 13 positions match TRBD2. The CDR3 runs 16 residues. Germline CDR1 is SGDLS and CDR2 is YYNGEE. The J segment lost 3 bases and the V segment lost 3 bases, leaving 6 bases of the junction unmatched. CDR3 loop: CASSAAGTSGIYEQYF. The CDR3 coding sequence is TGTGCCAGCAGCGCCGCGGGGACTAGCGGGATCTACGAGCAGTACTTC.

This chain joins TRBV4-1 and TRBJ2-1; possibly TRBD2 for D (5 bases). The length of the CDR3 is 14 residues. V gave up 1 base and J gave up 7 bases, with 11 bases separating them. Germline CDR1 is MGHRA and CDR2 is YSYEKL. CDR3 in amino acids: CASSQGLASNEQFF. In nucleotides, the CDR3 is TGCGCCAGCAGCCAAGGCCTAGCTTCTAATGAGCAGTTCTTC.

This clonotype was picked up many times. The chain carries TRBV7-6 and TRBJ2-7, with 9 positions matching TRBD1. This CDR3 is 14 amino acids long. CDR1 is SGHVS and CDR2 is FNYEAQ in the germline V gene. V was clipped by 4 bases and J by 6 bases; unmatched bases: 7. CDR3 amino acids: CASSYWTGAGEQYF. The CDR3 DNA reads TGTGCCAGCAGCTACTGGACAGGGGCCGGCGAGCAGTACTTC.

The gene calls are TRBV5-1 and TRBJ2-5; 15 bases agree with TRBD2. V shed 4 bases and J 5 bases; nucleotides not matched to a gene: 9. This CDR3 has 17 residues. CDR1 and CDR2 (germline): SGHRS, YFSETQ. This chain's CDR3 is CASSPGLAGGVLETQYF. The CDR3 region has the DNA TGCGCCAGCAGCCCAGGACTAGCGGGAGGGGTCCTCGAGACCCAGTACTTC.

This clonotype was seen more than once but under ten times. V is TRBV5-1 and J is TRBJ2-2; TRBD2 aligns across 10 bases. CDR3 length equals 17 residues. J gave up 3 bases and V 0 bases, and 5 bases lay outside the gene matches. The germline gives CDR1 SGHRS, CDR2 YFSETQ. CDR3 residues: CASSLVLAGVDTGELFF. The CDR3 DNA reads TGCGCCAGCAGCTTGGTTCTAGCGGGAGTAGACACCGGGGAGCTGTTTTTT.

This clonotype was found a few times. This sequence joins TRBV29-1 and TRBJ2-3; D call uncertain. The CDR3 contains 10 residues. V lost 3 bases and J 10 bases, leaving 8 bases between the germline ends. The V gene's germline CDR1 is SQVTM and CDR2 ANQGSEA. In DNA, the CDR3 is TGCAGCGTTGAGGATCGGGCGCAGTATTTT. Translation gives CSVEDRAQYF.

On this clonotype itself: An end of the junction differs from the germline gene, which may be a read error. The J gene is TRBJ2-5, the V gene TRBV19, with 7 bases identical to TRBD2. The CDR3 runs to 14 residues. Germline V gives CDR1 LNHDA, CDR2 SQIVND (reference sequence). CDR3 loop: CVSSYRAGRETQYF. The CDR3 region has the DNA TGTGTCAGTAGTTATAGGGCCGGGAGGGAGACCCAGTACTTC. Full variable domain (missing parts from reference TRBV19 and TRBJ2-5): DGGITQSPKYLFRKEGQNVTLSCEQNLNHDAMYWYRQDPGQGLRLIYYSQIVNDFQKGDIAEGYSVSREKKESFPLTVTSAQKNPTAFYLCVSSYRAGRETQYFGPGTRLLVL.

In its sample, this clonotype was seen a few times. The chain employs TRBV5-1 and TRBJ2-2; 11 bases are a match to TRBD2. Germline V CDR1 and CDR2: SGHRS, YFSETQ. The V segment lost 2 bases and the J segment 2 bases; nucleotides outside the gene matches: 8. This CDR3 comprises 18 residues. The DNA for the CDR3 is TGCGCCAGCAGCTTTCCTAGCGGGAGGACTCTTAACACCGGGGAGCTGTTTTTT. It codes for CASSFPSGRTLNTGELFF.